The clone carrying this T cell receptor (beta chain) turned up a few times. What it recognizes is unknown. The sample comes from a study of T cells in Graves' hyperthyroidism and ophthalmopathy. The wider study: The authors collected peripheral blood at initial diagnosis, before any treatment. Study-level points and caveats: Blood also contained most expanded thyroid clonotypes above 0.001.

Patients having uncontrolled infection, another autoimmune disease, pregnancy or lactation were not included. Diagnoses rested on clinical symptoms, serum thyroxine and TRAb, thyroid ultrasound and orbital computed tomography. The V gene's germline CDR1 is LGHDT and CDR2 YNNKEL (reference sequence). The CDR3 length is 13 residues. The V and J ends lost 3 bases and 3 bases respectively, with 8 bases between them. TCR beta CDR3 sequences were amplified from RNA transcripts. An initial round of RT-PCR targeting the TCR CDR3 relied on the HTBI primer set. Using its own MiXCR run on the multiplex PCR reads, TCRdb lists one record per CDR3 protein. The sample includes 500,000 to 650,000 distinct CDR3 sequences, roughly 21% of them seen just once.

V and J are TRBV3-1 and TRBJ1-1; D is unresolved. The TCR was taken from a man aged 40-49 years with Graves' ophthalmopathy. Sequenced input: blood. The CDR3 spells CASSQGYDTEAFF. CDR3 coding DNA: TGTGCCAGCAGCCAGGGTTACGACACTGAAGCTTTCTTT.